This T cell receptor (beta chain) was identified during a study of T cell clonality in common variable immunodeficiency. The CVID group had roughly 15 females and about 30 males, mean age about 36. All CVID subjects were on immunoglobulin replacement for at least one year. Each donor provided 5 to 8 ml of heparinized whole blood. Study findings and constraints: CVID patient heterogeneity limited repertoire-clinical complication correlations. Reportedly, TCR beta sequences from common variable immunodeficiency showed fewer deletions and N-nucleotide insertions.

This clone was picked up a small number of times. Its antigen remains unidentified. This table comes from immunoSEQ multiplex PCR, and its TCRdb copy is limited to in-frame clones, with some not included. The data show fewer than 30,000 clones, none appearing only once, with 3% to 4.5% held by the ten largest. This clonotype was obtained from a human donor with common variable immunodeficiency. The sequencing input was peripheral blood mononuclear cells.

The sequenced part of the CDR3 DNA is TGTGCCAGCAGTTACCTAGGACAGGGGACCCAGCCC. Translated: CASSYLGQGTQP. The full CDR3 protein is CASSYLGQGTQPQHF. V is TRBV2 and J is TRBJ1-5, with 9 bases that match TRBD1. The read comes to an end 3 residues before the CDR3 does, leaving the germline J gene to fill in the end. V shed 5 bases and J 7 bases; nucleotides not matched to a gene: 9. The germline CDR1 and CDR2 sequences are SNHLY and FYNNEI. The CDR3 has 15 residues.